The clone carrying this T cell receptor beta chain was recorded many times. Its matching antigen is unknown. The sample providers were healthy Caucasian people from Russia, aged roughly 6 to 95. The germline V gene encodes CDR1 SGHRS and CDR2 YFSETQ. V lost 0 bases to trimming and J lost 8 bases, with 11 bases between them. The CDR3 totals 13 residues. Through a sample-barcoded 5' primer and a J-beta primer mix, a second PCR was run for roughly 7 to 12 cycles. One entry per CDR3 protein, called by TCRdb with MiXCR from the 5' RACE reads. Of 750,000 to 950,000 distinct CDR3 sequences listed, approximately 32% were seen once; the top ten hold 9.5% to 13%. The data were taken from a study of blood T cells in healthy people across ages. General observations from the study: Long-lived donors had more naive CD4+ cells and higher diversity than aged donors. As age increased, TCR beta diversity per million T cells fell in a roughly linear fashion.

These records were also assigned to another study, of T cells of mothers and their children. From that report: Thymic selection, a shaping force on TCR recombination output, acts similarly in related and unrelated pairs.

The TCR was taken from a woman aged 40 to 55 in good health. The sequencing sample was made of blood. V gene TRBV5-1 combines with J gene TRBJ1-2; weak D call: TRBD1 (6 bases). CDR3 sequence (DNA): TGCGCCAGCAGCTTGGCCGGGACAAAGGGCTACACCTTC. The encoded protein is CASSLAGTKGYTF.